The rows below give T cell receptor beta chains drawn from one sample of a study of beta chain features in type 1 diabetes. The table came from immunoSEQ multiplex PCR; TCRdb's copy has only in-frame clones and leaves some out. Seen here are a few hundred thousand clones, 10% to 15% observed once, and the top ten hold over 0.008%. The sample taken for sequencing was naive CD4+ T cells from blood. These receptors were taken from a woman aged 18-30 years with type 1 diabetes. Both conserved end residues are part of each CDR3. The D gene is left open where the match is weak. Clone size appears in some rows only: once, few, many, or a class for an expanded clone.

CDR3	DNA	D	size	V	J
CASSHGLAGDNEQFF	TGTGCCAGCAGCCACGGACTAGCGGGAGACAATGAGCAGTTCTTC	TRBD2	few	TRBV9	TRBJ2-1
CSVGGDRNQPQHF	TGCAGCGTTGGGGGGGACAGGAATCAGCCCCAGCATTTT	TRBD1	NA	TRBV29-1	TRBJ1-5
CASSFGGQKASPLHF	TGTGCCAGCAGCTTTGGAGGACAGAAAGCTTCACCCCTCCACTTT	NA	NA	TRBV7-2	TRBJ1-6
CASSGLSLADTQYF	TGCGCCAGCAGTGGACTTAGCTTGGCAGATACGCAGTATTTT	NA	NA	TRBV5-1	TRBJ2-3
CASSAGQGIEKLFF	TGTGCCAGCAGCGCGGGACAGGGTATTGAAAAACTGTTTTTT	TRBD1	once	TRBV9	TRBJ1-4
CASYRLAGAVNEQFF	TGTGCCAGCTATCGCCTAGCGGGGGCTGTCAATGAGCAGTTCTTC	TRBD2	NA	TRBV13	TRBJ2-1
CASSATDRRGYTF	TGTGCCAGCAGCGCGACGGACAGGAGGGGCTACACCTTC	TRBD1	few	TRBV9	TRBJ1-2
CAWSGQVSGKLFF	TGTGCCTGGAGTGGGCAAGTTTCGGGAAAACTGTTTTTT	NA	few	TRBV30	TRBJ1-4
CASSLASAGSTDTQYF	TGTGCCAGCAGCTTAGCATCAGCGGGATCCACAGATACGCAGTATTTT	TRBD2	few	TRBV7-2	TRBJ2-3
CASSPRRDRSTNEKLFF	TGTGCCAGCAGTCCCCGTCGGGACAGATCAACTAATGAAAAACTGTTTTTT	TRBD1	few	TRBV25-1	TRBJ1-4
CASSQDGTEQETQYF	TGCGCCAGCAGCCAAGATGGGACAGAACAAGAGACCCAGTACTTC	TRBD1	NA	TRBV4-1	TRBJ2-5
CASSQDRRVGTDTQYF	TGCGCCAGCAGCCAAGATCGACGGGTTGGCACAGATACGCAGTATTTT	NA	NA	TRBV4-3	TRBJ2-3
CASSYQFTDTQYF	TGTGCCTCCTCATACCAGTTCACAGATACGCAGTATTTT	NA	once	TRBV6-5	TRBJ2-3
CASSLEGGSEAFF	TGTGCCAGCAGCTTAGAAGGGGGAAGTGAAGCTTTCTTT	NA	few	TRBV7-2	TRBJ1-1
CASSQESKETQYF	TGCGCCAGCAGCCAAGAGAGCAAGGAGACCCAGTACTTC	NA	few	TRBV4-1	TRBJ2-5
CASIGGGFTEAFF	TGTGCCAGCATCGGGGGAGGCTTCACTGAAGCTTTCTTT	NA	NA	TRBV28	TRBJ1-1
CASSGTANQPQHF	TGTGCCAGTAGTGGGACAGCGAATCAGCCCCAGCATTTT	TRBD1	few	TRBV19	TRBJ1-5
CASSIDRGLVNEQFF	TGTGCCAGCAGCATAGACAGGGGGCTTGTCAATGAGCAGTTCTTC	TRBD1	NA	TRBV5-4	TRBJ2-1
CASSSPRRGGQETQYF	TGTGCCAGCAGTTCCCCCCGGCGGGGGGGACAAGAGACCCAGTACTTC	TRBD2	few	TRBV28	TRBJ2-5
CASSPGVRVRGNQPQHF	TGTGCCAGCAGCCCAGGGGTTAGGGTCAGGGGCAATCAGCCCCAGCATTTT	NA	NA	TRBV2	TRBJ1-5
CASSEYRGPTGGYTF	TGTGCCAGCAGCGAGTACAGGGGCCCTACCGGGGGCTACACCTTC	TRBD1	NA	TRBV7-2	TRBJ1-2
CASSTRTSGGTQYF	TGCGCCAGCAGCACCCGGACTAGCGGCGGGACCCAGTACTTC	TRBD2	NA	TRBV5-1	TRBJ2-5
CASSFGGASEKLFF	TGTGCCAGCAGTTTCGGAGGGGCCAGTGAAAAACTGTTTTTT	NA	NA	TRBV28	TRBJ1-4
CASSVAGETGELFF	TGTGCCAGCAGCGTAGCGGGGGAGACCGGGGAGCTGTTTTTT	NA	NA	TRBV9	TRBJ2-2
CASSSQGYNEQFF	TGTGCCAGCAGTTCGCAGGGGTACAATGAGCAGTTCTTC	NA	NA	TRBV9	TRBJ2-1
CASSARFQETQYF	TGTGCCAGCAGCGCCCGGTTCCAAGAGACCCAGTACTTC	NA	NA	TRBV9	TRBJ2-5
CSVSSGGYEQYF	TGCAGCGTTTCTAGCGGGGGCTACGAGCAGTACTTC	TRBD2	NA	TRBV29-1	TRBJ2-7
CASSTSGVVETQYF	TGTGCCAGTAGTACTAGCGGGGTCGTGGAGACCCAGTACTTC	TRBD2	few	TRBV19	TRBJ2-5
CASSQWGGNYGYTF	TGCGCCAGCAGCCAGTGGGGGGGGAACTATGGCTACACCTTC	NA	few	TRBV4-1	TRBJ1-2
CAWSPGGTEAFF	TGTGCCTGGAGTCCGGGGGGGACTGAAGCTTTCTTT	NA	few	TRBV30	TRBJ1-1
CTSSQDASADEQYF	TGCACCAGCAGCCAAGACGCTAGCGCCGACGAGCAGTACTTC	NA	NA	TRBV1	TRBJ2-7
CASSLGTLDGTEAFF	TGCGCCAGCAGCCTTGGGACATTGGACGGCACTGAAGCTTTCTTT	NA	few	TRBV5-1	TRBJ1-1
CASSNKATGSRELFF	TGTGCCAGCAGCAACAAGGCGACAGGGAGCCGGGAGCTGTTTTTT	TRBD1	NA	TRBV7-2	TRBJ2-2
CAWSHQGKWSEAFF	TGTGCCTGGAGCCACCAGGGTAAATGGTCTGAAGCTTTCTTT	NA	few	TRBV30	TRBJ1-1
CSVDTGDSYEQYF	TGCAGCGTCGATACAGGAGACTCCTACGAGCAGTACTTC	NA	few	TRBV29-1	TRBJ2-7
CASRETLLRGETQYF	TGTGCCAGCAGGGAGACACTACTGAGGGGGGAGACCCAGTACTTC	NA	NA	TRBV2	TRBJ2-5
CAWSVQVKAFF	TGTGCCTGGAGTGTACAAGTAAAAGCTTTCTTT	NA	NA	TRBV30	TRBJ1-1
CASSLVVGQGNDEQYF	TGCGCCAGCAGCTTGGTGGTGGGACAGGGGAACGACGAGCAGTACTTC	TRBD1	NA	TRBV5-1	TRBJ2-7
CSASATSGGAF	TGCAGTGCTTCAGCGACTAGCGGGGGGGCCTTC	TRBD2	NA	TRBV20-1	TRBJ2-7
CASSHGGFRTDTQYF	TGCGCCAGCAGCCATGGGGGGTTCCGCACAGATACGCAGTATTTT	NA	few	TRBV4-3	TRBJ2-3
CASSATTVTYEQYF	TGTGCCAGTAGTGCAACGACAGTGACCTACGAGCAGTACTTC	NA	NA	TRBV19	TRBJ2-7
CASSQGPGEAYEQYF	TGCGCCAGCAGCCAAGGGCCAGGGGAAGCCTACGAGCAGTACTTC	NA	NA	TRBV4-3	TRBJ2-7